This T cell receptor (beta chain) was sequenced for a study of blood T cell repertoires in COVID-19. For the study at large: The United States, Italy and Spain supplied acute and convalescent COVID-19 samples. Sources were T cells, B-cell-depleted T cells, or PBMCs; the material itself was cDNA or gDNA.

Germline lookup yields CDR1 PRHDT and CDR2 FYEKMQ (reference sequence). The CDR3 covers 18 residues. V shed 1 base and J 1 base; nucleotides not matched to a gene: 9. Sequenced by immunoSEQ multiplex PCR; TCRdb stores in-frame clones only, minus some. This table holds 200,000 to 250,000 clones, approximately 86% found once. The sequence came from a woman aged 50 to 60 who had recovered from COVID-19. Material for sequencing was PBMCs or T cells enriched from blood (not recorded which). This chain uses TRBV13 with TRBJ2-3; 9 bases are shared with TRBD2. For the CDR3, the DNA is TGTGCCAGCAGCTTAGCCTTGAGGAGCGGGGGGCGCACAGATACGCAGTATTTT. Translating it yields CASSLALRSGGRTDTQYF.